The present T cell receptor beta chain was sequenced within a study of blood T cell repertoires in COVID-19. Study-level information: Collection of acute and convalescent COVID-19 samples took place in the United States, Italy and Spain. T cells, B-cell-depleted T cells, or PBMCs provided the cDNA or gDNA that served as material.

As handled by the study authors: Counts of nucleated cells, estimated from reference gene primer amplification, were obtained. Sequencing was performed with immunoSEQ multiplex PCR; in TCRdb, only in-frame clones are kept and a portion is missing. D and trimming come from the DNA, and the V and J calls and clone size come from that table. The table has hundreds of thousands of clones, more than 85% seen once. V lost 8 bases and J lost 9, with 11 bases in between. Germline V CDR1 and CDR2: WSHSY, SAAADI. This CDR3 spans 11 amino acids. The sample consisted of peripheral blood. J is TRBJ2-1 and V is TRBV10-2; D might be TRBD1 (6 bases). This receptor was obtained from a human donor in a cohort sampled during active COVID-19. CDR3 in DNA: TGCGCCAGCTCCCTAGGGGGTGAGCAGTTCTTC. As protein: CASSLGGEQFF.